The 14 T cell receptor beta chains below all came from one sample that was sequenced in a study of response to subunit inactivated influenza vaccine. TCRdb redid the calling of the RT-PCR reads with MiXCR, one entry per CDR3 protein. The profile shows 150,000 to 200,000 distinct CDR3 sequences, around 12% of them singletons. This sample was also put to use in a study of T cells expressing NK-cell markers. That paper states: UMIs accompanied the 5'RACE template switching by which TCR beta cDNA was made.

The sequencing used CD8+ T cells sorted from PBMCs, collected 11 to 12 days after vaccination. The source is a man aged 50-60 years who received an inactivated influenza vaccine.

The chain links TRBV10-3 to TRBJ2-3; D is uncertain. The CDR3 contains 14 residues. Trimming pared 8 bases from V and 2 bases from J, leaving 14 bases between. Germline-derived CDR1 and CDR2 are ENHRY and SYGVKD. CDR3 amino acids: CAIAAVFATDTQYF. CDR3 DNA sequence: TGTGCCATCGCAGCAGTATTCGCCACAGATACGCAGTATTTT.

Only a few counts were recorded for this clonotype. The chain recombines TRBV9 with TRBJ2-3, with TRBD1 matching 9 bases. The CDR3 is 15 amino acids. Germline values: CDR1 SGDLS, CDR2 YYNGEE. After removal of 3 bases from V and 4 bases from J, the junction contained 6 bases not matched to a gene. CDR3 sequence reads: CASSETGGVADTQYF. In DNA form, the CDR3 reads TGTGCCAGCAGCGAGACAGGGGGGGTGGCAGATACGCAGTATTTT.

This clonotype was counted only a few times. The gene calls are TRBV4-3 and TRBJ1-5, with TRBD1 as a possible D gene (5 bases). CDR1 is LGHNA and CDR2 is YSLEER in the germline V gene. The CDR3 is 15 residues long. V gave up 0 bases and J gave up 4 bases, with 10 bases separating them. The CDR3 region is CASSQDGEGNQPQHF. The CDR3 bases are TGCGCCAGCAGCCAAGATGGGGAGGGGAATCAGCCCCAGCATTTT.

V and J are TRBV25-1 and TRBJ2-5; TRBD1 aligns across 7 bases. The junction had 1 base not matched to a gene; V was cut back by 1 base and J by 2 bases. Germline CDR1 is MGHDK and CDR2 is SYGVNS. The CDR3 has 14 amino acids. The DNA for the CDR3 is TGTGCCAGCAGTGAATTGGGACAGCAAGAGACCCAGTACTTC. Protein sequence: CASSELGQQETQYF.

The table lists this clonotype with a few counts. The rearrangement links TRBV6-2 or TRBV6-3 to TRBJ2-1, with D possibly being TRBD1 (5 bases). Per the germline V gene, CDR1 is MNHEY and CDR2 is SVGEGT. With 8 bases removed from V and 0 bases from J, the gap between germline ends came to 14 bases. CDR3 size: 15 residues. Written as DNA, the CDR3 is TGTGCCAGCCTTGAAGACAGCAGCTCCTACAATGAGCAGTTCTTC. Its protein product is CASLEDSSSYNEQFF.

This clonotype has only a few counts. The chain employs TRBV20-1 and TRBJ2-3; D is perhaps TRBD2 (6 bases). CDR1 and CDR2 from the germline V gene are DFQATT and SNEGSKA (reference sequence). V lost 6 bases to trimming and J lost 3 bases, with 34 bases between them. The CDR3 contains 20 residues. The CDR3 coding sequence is TGCAGTGCCCAGGGAGCCGACGGCCCGGGAGTGTCTTTTGTTACAGATACGCAGTATTTT. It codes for CSAQGADGPGVSFVTDTQYF.

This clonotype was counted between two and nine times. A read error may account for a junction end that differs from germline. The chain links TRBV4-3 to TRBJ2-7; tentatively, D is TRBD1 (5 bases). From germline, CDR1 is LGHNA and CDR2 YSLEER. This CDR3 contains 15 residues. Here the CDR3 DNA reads TGCGCCAGCAGCCAAGGAGGCAGGGTGGGCTACGAGCAGCACTTC. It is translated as CASSQGGRVGYEQHF.

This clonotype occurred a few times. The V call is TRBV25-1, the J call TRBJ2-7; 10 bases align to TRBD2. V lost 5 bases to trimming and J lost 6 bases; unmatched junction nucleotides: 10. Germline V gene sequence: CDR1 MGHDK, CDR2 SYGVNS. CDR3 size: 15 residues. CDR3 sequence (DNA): TGTGCCAGCAGTTCCGGGACTAGCGCGGGTATCGAGCAGTACTTC. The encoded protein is CASSSGTSAGIEQYF.

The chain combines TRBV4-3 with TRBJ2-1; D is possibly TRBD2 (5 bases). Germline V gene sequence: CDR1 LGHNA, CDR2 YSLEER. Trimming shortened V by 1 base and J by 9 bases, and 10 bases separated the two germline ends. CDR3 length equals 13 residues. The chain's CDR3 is CASSQGFAGEQFF. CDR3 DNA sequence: TGCGCCAGCAGCCAAGGGTTCGCGGGTGAGCAGTTCTTC.

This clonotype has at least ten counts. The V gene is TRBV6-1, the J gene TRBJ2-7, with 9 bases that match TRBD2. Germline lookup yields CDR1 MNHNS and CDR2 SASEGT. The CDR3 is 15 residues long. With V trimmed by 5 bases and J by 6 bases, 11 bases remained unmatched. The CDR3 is CASSRGLAGIVEQYF. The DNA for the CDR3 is TGTGCCAGCAGTCGGGGGCTAGCGGGGATTGTCGAGCAGTACTTC.

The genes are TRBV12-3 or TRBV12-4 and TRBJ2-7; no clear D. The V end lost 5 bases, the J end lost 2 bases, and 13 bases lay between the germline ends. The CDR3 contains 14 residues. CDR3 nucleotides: TGTGCCAGCAGTCCCCTTGGTGTAACCTACGAGCAGTACTTC. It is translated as CASSPLGVTYEQYF.

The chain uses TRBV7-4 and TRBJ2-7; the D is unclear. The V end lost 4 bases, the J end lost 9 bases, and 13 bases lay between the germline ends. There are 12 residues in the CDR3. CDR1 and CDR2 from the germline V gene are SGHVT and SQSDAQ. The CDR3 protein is CASSWQIPGQYF. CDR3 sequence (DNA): TGTGCCAGCAGCTGGCAAATTCCCGGGCAGTACTTC. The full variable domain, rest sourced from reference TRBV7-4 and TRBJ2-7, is GAGVSQSPRYKVAKRGRDVALRCDSISGHVTLYWYRQTLGQGSEVLTYSQSDAQRDKSGRPSGRFSAERPERSVSTLKIQRTEQGDSAVYLCASSWQIPGQYFGPGTRLTVT.

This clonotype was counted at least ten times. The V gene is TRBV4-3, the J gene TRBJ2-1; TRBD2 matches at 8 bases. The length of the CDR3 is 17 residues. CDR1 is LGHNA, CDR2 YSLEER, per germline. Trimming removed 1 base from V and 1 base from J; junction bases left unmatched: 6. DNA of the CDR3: TGCGCCAGCAGCCAAGGCATAGCGGGGACATCCTACAATGAGCAGTTCTTC. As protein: CASSQGIAGTSYNEQFF.

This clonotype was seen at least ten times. DNA for the CDR3: TGCAGCGTTAGGGACCGCGAGAAGGCCTACGAGCAGTACTTC. This sequence encodes CSVRDREKAYEQYF. The chain combines TRBV29-1 with TRBJ2-7; tentatively, D is TRBD1 or TRBD2 (5 bases each). This CDR3 region has 14 residues. Germline values: CDR1 SQVTM, CDR2 ANQGSEA. V was trimmed by 5 bases and J by 2 bases, leaving 16 bases between them.